This T cell receptor (beta chain) came from a study of blood T cell repertoires in COVID-19 (dated by TCRdb to 2020 to 2022). Describing the broader study: The collaborator samples originated in the United States, Italy and Spain and spanned the acute and convalescent phases of COVID-19. The prospective study material was composed of cDNA or gDNA derived from T cells, B-cell-depleted T cells, or PBMCs. Subjects who had been exposed to COVID-19, were actively infected with it, or had recovered from it provided the deeply sampled blood TCRbeta repertoires that made up the dataset. A freely available public database, intended as a resource for researchers studying the immune response to SARS-CoV-2, is where the repertoires were released. The samples were drawn from the first 160 participants of the ongoing ImmuneRACE study and from roughly 1,300 subjects provided by 6 global collaborators. Sample metadata almost always included a de-identified subject ID, COVID-19 status, age in years and sex. Where HLA class I and class II types were available, the types were taken from metadata supplied by the sample provider, not from assay-based typing.

Whole blood was collected in K2EDTA tubes by collaborating institutions according to the institutions' own protocols. For TCRbeta analysis, collaborators shipped samples in one of three forms: frozen whole blood, isolated PBMCs, or DNA extracted from either of those sample types. To note about this clone: Its antigen remains undetermined. No base quality values were provided; no much bigger clone lies one nucleotide off.

Summary of the overall study and its limitations: The amount of clinical and demographic metadata varied by source and participant and was provided uncurated.

The immunoSEQ Assay, a bias-controlled multiplex PCR, was used to amplify TCRbeta CDR3 regions from genomic DNA. The source study handled its data this way. Nucleated cell counts per sample were estimated from amplification of reference gene primers within the assay. Sequence reads were collapsed and filtered to measure the absolute abundance of every unique TCRbeta CDR3 rearrangement. For each sample, productive Simpson clonality was calculated as the square root of Simpson's diversity index across productive rearrangements. TCRdb took this table from immuneACCESS and kept in-frame rearrangements with V and J called. Such tables lack part of the clones; where checked against another copy, unresolved V genes explain under half of the gap, and the rest is unexplained. D and trimming were read from the DNA, whereas the V and J calls and clone size are those reported in that table. The sample has about 100,000 clones on record, about 80% of them singletons. Together, the top ten hold roughly 31% of the sample.

This sequence originates from a man aged 70 or older with active or convalescent COVID-19. Sequenced: peripheral blood.

The CDR3 here reads CATSDHREGTGELFF. At the DNA level, the sequence is TGTGCCACCAGTGATCACAGGGAGGGTACCGGGGAGCTGTTTTTT. The V and J segments used are TRBV24-1 and TRBJ2-2; the D gene is perhaps TRBD2, from 7 matching bases. According to the germline V gene, CDR1 reads KGHDR and CDR2 reads SFDVKD. The CDR3 goes from the cysteine to the phenylalanine over 15 residues. The read is trimmed to its CDR3 DNA, 45 bases read in frame from base 1. Trimming removed 3 bases from V and 5 bases from J, leaving 12 bases between the germline ends.